This TCR beta chain was found in a study of T cells after yellow fever vaccination. In the study overall: Preparation of the low-cell-number fractions used SMART-Seq v4 Ultra Low Input.

TCRdb processed the 5' RACE reads anew with MiXCR; each CDR3 protein has one entry. The table has approximately 340,000 distinct CDR3 sequences, 8.5% to 10% seen once; the top ten hold about 20%. This clonotype was detected only a few times. Its target is not known. The CDR3 extends over 14 amino acids. V was shortened by 10 bases and J by 8 bases, with 23 bases between the two germline ends. The germline gives CDR1 SGHVS, CDR2 FQNEAQ. Points from the study as a whole: By day 5 rather than day 15, the secondary response had peaked, though it was weaker. Most primary-vaccination clones reappeared after the booster (approximately 97% CD4, about 88% CD8).

V usage is TRBV7-8 and J usage is TRBJ1-2; D not resolved. The clonotype originates from a young man who received the YFV17D yellow fever vaccine. The material was PBMCs, obtained on the day of the first yellow fever vaccination. CDR3 bases: TGTGCCACCCGGCGGCAGGACTCAACCCGGGGCTACACCTTC. Amino acids: CATRRQDSTRGYTF.